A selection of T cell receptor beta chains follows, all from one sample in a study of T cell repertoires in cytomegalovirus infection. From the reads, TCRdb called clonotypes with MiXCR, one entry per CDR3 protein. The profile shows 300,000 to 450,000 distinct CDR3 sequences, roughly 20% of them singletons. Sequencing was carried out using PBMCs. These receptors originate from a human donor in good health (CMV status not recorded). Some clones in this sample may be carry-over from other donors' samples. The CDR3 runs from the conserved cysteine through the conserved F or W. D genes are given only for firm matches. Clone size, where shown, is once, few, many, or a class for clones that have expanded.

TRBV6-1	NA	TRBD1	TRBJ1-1	TGTGCCAGCAGCCAGGGAGGGACAGGTCCAGTTGAAGCTTTCTTT	CASSQGGTGPVEAFF
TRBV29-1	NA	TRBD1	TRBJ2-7	TGCAGCGTTGACCCCGGGACAGTTTCCTACGAGCAGTACTTC	CSVDPGTVSYEQYF
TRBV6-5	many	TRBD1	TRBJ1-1	TGTGCCAGCAGGGGGACAGGGATTCTCGACACTGAAGCTTTCTTT	CASRGTGILDTEAFF
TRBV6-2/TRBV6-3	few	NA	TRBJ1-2	TGTGCCAGCAGCTTCCCAGGGCGCGGTCCTACCCGAGATGGCTACACCTTC	CASSFPGRGPTRDGYTF
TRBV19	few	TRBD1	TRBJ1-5	TGTGCCAGTAGTATCGATAGGACAGGGGGTTATCAGCCCCAGCATTTT	CASSIDRTGGYQPQHF
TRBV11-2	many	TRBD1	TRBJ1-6	TGTGCCAGCAGCCGTAAACCGACAGGGGAGAATTCACCCCTCCACTTT	CASSRKPTGENSPLHF
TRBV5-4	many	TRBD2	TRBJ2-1	TGTGCCAGCAGCTCACGGACTAGCGGCCCCCCACAATTCTTC	CASSSRTSGPPQFF
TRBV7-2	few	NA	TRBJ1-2	TGTGCCAGCAGCAGAGATGTCTATGGCTACACCTTC	CASSRDVYGYTF
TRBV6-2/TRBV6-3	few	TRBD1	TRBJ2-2	TGTGCCAGCAGTGACGGACAAGGACAGGGTGGTAACACCGGGGAGCTGTTTTTT	CASSDGQGQGGNTGELFF
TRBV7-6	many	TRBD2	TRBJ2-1	TGTGCCAGCAGCTTAGCGGGAGGGCCCTGGAATGAGCAGTTCTTC	CASSLAGGPWNEQFF
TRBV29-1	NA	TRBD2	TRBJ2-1	TGCAGCGTGGAGGTAGGACTAGCAAAATACAATGAGCAGTTCTTC	CSVEVGLAKYNEQFF
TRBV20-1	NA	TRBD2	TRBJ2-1	TGCAGTGCTAGAGATCGAGCGGGAAAGGGGAATGAGCAGTTCTTC	CSARDRAGKGNEQFF
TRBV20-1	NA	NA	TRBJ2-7	TGCAGTGCAAAGCCCGGGACTTACGAGCAGTACTTC	CSAKPGTYEQYF
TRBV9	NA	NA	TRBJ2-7	TGTGCCAGCAGCGTAGAAGGATCTTCCTCCTACGAGCAGTACTTC	CASSVEGSSSYEQYF
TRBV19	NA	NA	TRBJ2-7	TGTGCCAGTAGTGCAACTAGGGCCGGCTCCTACGAGCAGTACTTC	CASSATRAGSYEQYF
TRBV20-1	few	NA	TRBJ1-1	TGCAGTGCTAGAAGGATCTTCGAAATGAACACTGAAGCTTTCTTT	CSARRIFEMNTEAFF
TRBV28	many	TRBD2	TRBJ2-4	TGTGCCAGCAGTTTTTCACTAGCGATAGCCAAAAACATTCAGTACTTC	CASSFSLAIAKNIQYF
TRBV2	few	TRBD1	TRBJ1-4	TGTGCCAGCAGTGTCCAGGGGGCAGAAAAACTGTTTTTT	CASSVQGAEKLFF
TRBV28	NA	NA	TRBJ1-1	TGTGCCAGCACCACTTGGGGGCAAGCTTTCTTT	CASTTWGQAFF
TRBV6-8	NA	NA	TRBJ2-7	NA	CASTRRAGWYEQYF
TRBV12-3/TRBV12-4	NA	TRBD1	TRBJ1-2	TGTGCCAGCAGAACAGGGGCTGGCTACACCTTC	CASRTGAGYTF
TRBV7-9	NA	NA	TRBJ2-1	TGTGCCAGCAGCTTTGGGATCTCCCTTGTCGACAATGAGCAGTTCTTC	CASSFGISLVDNEQFF
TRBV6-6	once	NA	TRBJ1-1	TGTGCCAGCAGTGAGAAGGGTGACACTGAAGCTTTCTTT	CASSEKGDTEAFF
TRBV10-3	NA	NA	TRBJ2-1	TGTGCCATCAGTGTGAGACCCTCCTACAATGAGCAGTTCTTC	CAISVRPSYNEQFF
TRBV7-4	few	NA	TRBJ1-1	TGTGCCAGCAGCCCGGGGGAAACTGAAGCTTTCTTT	CASSPGETEAFF
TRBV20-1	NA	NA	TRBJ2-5	TGCAGTGCTAGCGATGAGGAGTTAGTGGAGACCCAGTACTTC	CSASDEELVETQYF
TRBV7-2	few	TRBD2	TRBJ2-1	TGTGCCAGCAGCTCCGGACTAGCGGTTGAGCAGTTCTTC	CASSSGLAVEQFF
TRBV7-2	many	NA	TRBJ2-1	TGTGCCAGCAGCCTCCGGCCGGGGCCGCAGTTCTTC	CASSLRPGPQFF
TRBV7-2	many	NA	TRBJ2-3	TGTGCCAGCAGCCCGGGACCCGCGGGCACAGATACGCAGTATTTT	CASSPGPAGTDTQYF
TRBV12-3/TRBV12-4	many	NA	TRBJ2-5	TGTGCCAGCGCAAAGAGCCGGGAGACCCAGTACTTC	CASAKSRETQYF
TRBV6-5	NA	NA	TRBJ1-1	TGTGCCTCCCTGGGCCGGGACGGTGAAGCTTTCTTT	CASLGRDGEAFF
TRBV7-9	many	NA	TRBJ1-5	TGTGCCAGCAGCTCCCCCGGCGGCGATCAGCCCCAGCATTTT	CASSSPGGDQPQHF
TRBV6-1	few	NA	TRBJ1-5	TGTGCCAGCAGTTACCGTGCGGCTGGCAATCAGCCCCAGCATTTT	CASSYRAAGNQPQHF
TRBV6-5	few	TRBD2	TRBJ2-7	TGTGCCAGCACCTTAGCGGGAGGAGGGGAGCAGTACTTC	CASTLAGGGEQYF
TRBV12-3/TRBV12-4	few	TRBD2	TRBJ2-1	TGTGCCAGCAGTTTAGACGGGCTAGCGGGAGAGTACGCCCACAATGAGCAGTTCTTC	CASSLDGLAGEYAHNEQFF
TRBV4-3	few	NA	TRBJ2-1	TGCGCCAGCAGCCAAGGGGGCGTGGGACTCGGCCACAATGAGCAGTTCTTC	CASSQGGVGLGHNEQFF
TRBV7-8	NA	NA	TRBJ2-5	TGTGCCAGCAGCTCCCTAGTCCACGGGCGGGGTCGGGAGACCCAGTACTTC	CASSSLVHGRGRETQYF
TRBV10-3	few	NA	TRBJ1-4	TGTGCCATCAGTGAGTCGAATCCGGGATCTAATGAAAAACTGTTTTTT	CAISESNPGSNEKLFF
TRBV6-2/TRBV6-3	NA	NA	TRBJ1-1	TGTGCCAGCAGAGGGACAATGGGGACTGAAGCTTTCTTT	CASRGTMGTEAFF
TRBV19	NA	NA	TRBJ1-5	TGTGCCAGTAGTATAGAGGTGATCAGCAATCAGCCCCAGCATTTT	CASSIEVISNQPQHF
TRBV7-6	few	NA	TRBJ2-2	TGTGCCAGCAGCTTAGGACGTACGGACATAGACACCGGGGAGCTGTTTTTT	CASSLGRTDIDTGELFF
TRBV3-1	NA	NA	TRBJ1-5	TGTGCCAGCAGCCACGGCCATTTTCAGCCCCAGCATTTT	CASSHGHFQPQHF
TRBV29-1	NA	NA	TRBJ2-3	TGCAGCGGCCGGGGGCACACAACTAGCACAGATACGCAGTATTTT	CSGRGHTTSTDTQYF
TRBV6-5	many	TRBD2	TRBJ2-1	TGTGCCAGCAGTTACAGAGCGGGAGCCCCCTACAATGAGCAGTTCTTC	CASSYRAGAPYNEQFF
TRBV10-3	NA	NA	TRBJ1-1	TGTGCCATCAGTGAGCTCAACCTAGGGGGGAACACTGAAGCTTTCTTT	CAISELNLGGNTEAFF
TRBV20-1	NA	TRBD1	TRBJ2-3	TGCAGTGCTACCCGGGACAGGGGGCTAGGTACGCAGTATTTT	CSATRDRGLGTQYF
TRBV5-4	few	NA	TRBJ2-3	TGTGCCAGCAGCTTGTGGCAAGGAGGGAGCACAGATACGCAGTATTTT	CASSLWQGGSTDTQYF